This is a list of T cell receptor beta chains from one sample in a study of T-cell memory formation after mild COVID-19. TCRdb independently ran MiXCR on the 5' RACE reads; one entry per CDR3 protein. Among about 430,000 distinct CDR3 sequences listed, 20% to 25% were seen once. Sample: PBMCs or a T cell subset sorted from them (not recorded which). The receptors here all came from an adult woman who had mild COVID-19 (a few samples of this study predate the infection). Cell type and time point are not known. Both conserved end residues are part of each CDR3. A D gene is named only where the DNA matches it firmly. Not all rows give a size; the values are once, few, many and, for expanded clones, a class.

CDR3,DNA,size,V,J,D
CATKELGTGELFF,TGTGCCACCAAAGAATTAGGGACCGGGGAGCTGTTTTTT,many,TRBV24-1,TRBJ2-2,-
CASSVDDRQETQYF,TGTGCCAGCAGCGTAGATGACAGACAAGAGACCCAGTACTTC,-,TRBV9,TRBJ2-5,-
CASSHREMNTEAFF,TGTGCCAGCAGCCACAGGGAAATGAACACTGAAGCTTTCTTT,-,TRBV5-8,TRBJ1-1,-
CASSSDRGSTGELFF,TGTGCCAGCAGTTCCGACAGGGGTAGTACCGGGGAGCTGTTTTTT,-,TRBV12-3/TRBV12-4,TRBJ2-2,TRBD1
CASSDPMSPLHF,TGTGCCAGCAGTGACCCGATGTCACCCCTCCACTTT,-,TRBV6-1,TRBJ1-6,-
CASSSPGSYNEQFF,TGTGCCAGCAGCTCTCCCGGGTCATACAATGAGCAGTTCTTC,-,TRBV7-9,TRBJ2-1,-
CAIKRTSGDTSTDTQYF,TGTGCCATCAAGAGGACTAGCGGGGACACTAGCACAGATACGCAGTATTTT,-,TRBV10-3,TRBJ2-3,TRBD2
CATSSRTSGTDTQYF,TGTGCCACCAGCTCCCGGACTAGCGGAACAGATACGCAGTATTTT,-,TRBV15,TRBJ2-3,TRBD2
CASSQVKLEETQYF,TGCGCCAGCAGCCAAGTGAAACTCGAAGAGACCCAGTACTTC,many,TRBV4-1,TRBJ2-5,-
CASREGDSTDTQYF,TGTGCCAGCAGAGAGGGAGATAGCACAGATACGCAGTATTTT,-,TRBV6-5,TRBJ2-3,-
CASSKGGTHTGQYF,TGTGCCAGCAGCAAAGGTGGGACCCATACGGGGCAGTACTTC,-,TRBV21-1,TRBJ2-7,-
CASSSRLAVKYNEQFF,TGTGCCAGCAGCTCCCGACTAGCGGTGAAGTACAATGAGCAGTTCTTC,once,TRBV7-8,TRBJ2-1,TRBD2
CASSFPSGGGTDTQYF,TGTGCCAGCAGTTTCCCCTCGGGGGGCGGCACAGATACGCAGTATTTT,few,TRBV12-3/TRBV12-4,TRBJ2-3,-
CSASQGEMNTEAFF,TGCAGTGCTAGTCAGGGGGAAATGAACACTGAAGCTTTCTTT,-,TRBV20-1,TRBJ1-1,TRBD1
CASSPRLAGTRGETQYF,TGTGCCAGCAGCCCACGACTAGCGGGCACCCGGGGGGAGACCCAGTACTTC,few,TRBV7-8,TRBJ2-5,TRBD2
CASRTQGAGAVYEQYF,TGTGCCAGCAGAACCCAAGGAGCGGGGGCGGTCTACGAGCAGTACTTC,few,TRBV11-2,TRBJ2-7,TRBD2
CASSEYRRGGNTEAFF,TGTGCCAGCAGTGAATATCGAAGGGGGGGGAACACTGAAGCTTTCTTT,few,TRBV25-1,TRBJ1-1,-
CASSLTSGGNTQYF,TGTGCCAGTAGTCTGACTAGCGGAGGGAATACGCAGTATTTT,-,TRBV19,TRBJ2-3,TRBD2
CASSQDFREIYEQYF,TGCGCCAGCAGCCAAGATTTTCGGGAGATCTACGAGCAGTACTTC,-,TRBV4-1,TRBJ2-7,-
CASSPDGVRYGYTF,TGTGCCAGCAGCCCCGACGGGGTTCGGTATGGCTACACCTTC,few,TRBV7-9,TRBJ1-2,-
CASSYPEGIRGYTF,TGTGCCAGCAGTTACCCGGAGGGCATACGCGGCTACACCTTC,few,TRBV6-2/TRBV6-3,TRBJ1-2,-
CAWSRGMGRQNEQFF,TGTGCCTGGAGTCGTGGGATGGGCCGTCAGAATGAGCAGTTCTTC,-,TRBV30,TRBJ2-1,-
CASSPRALRDGGHEQYF,TGTGCCAGCAGCCCGAGGGCGCTACGGGATGGAGGCCACGAGCAGTACTTC,few,TRBV11-2,TRBJ2-7,-
CASSHTAGLEGEAFF,TGTGCCAGCAGCCACACGGCAGGTCTCGAGGGTGAAGCTTTCTTT,many,TRBV7-2,TRBJ1-1,-
CASSVATGTAEKLFF,TGTGCCAGCAGCGTAGCAACCGGGACAGCGGAAAAACTGTTTTTT,few,TRBV9,TRBJ1-4,TRBD1
CASSQRGGLVLEQFF,TGTGCCAGCAGCCAGCGGGGGGGCCTGGTTTTGGAGCAGTTCTTC,-,TRBV11-3,TRBJ2-1,TRBD2
CASSSTGGRNQPQHF,TGTGCCAGCAGCTCGACTGGGGGTAGGAATCAGCCCCAGCATTTT,few,TRBV7-6,TRBJ1-5,-
CATSGQTVPQETQYF,TGTGCCACCAGTGGCCAAACAGTACCGCAAGAGACCCAGTACTTC,-,TRBV24-1,TRBJ2-5,-
CASSLAGGYYGYTF,TGTGCCAGCAGTTTGGCGGGAGGTTATTATGGCTACACCTTC,many,TRBV12-3/TRBV12-4,TRBJ1-2,-
CASSLSTGLLNEQFF,TGCGCCAGCAGCTTGTCTACGGGACTTTTGAATGAGCAGTTCTTC,few,TRBV5-1,TRBJ2-1,-
CASSPDRGYGSPLHF,TGTGCCAGCAGCCCGGACAGGGGATATGGTTCACCCCTCCACTTT,-,TRBV4-2,TRBJ1-6,TRBD1